There are a few counts of the clone carrying this TCR beta chain. This sample stems from a study of T cells in Graves' hyperthyroidism and ophthalmopathy. Authors of the study amplified TCR beta CDR3 regions from RNA transcripts. A first-round RT-PCR of the TCR CDR3 used the HTBI primer set. Via MiXCR, TCRdb re-called the multiplex PCR reads, giving one row per CDR3 protein. The sample consists of 500,000 to 600,000 distinct CDR3 sequences, more than 45% of them appearing once. Unmatched junction bases numbered 12, after V lost 5 bases and J lost 8 bases. CDR3 length: 16 residues. Germline CDR1 LGHDT, CDR2 YNNKEL (reference sequence). Together with thyroid ultrasound, orbital computed tomography, serum thyroxine and TRAb, clinical symptoms were used for diagnoses.

The chain has TRBV3-1 and TRBJ1-5, with 10 bases that match TRBD1. This receptor was identified in an adult woman with Graves' disease, either hyperthyroidism or ophthalmopathy (not recorded which). Sequencing was done on a sample of peripheral blood or thyroid tissue (not recorded which). CDR3 loop: CASSKSGTGVEKPQHF. Written as DNA, the CDR3 is TGTGCCAGCAGCAAATCCGGGACAGGGGTCGAGAAGCCCCAGCATTTT.